This T cell receptor (beta chain) is from a study of cytomegalovirus exposure and HLA in healthy donors. Study findings and constraints: Analysis was carried out at a later point, and it linked a missense DCLRE1C variant to TCR beta V- and J-gene trimming. TCR beta V segments were, for the most part, productive about 87% or about 30% of the time in an earlier analysis.

As concerns this clone: Its antigen is undetermined.

The donors, nominally healthy at sampling, likely had unrecorded immune exposures. The primer mix had 60 Vbeta and 13 Jbeta primers. Method: immunoSEQ multiplex PCR; TCRdb's copy keeps in-frame clones and lacks some. The table records about 160,000 clones, about four fifths of them present only once. Germline V gene data show CDR1 as SGDLS and CDR2 as YYNGEE. V was cut by 0 bases and J by 0 bases, with 16 bases left in between. This CDR3 comprises 17 residues. The V and J genes are TRBV9 and TRBJ2-7; the D gene is possibly TRBD2 (5 bases). The TCR was taken from a male donor in good health and CMV-seronegative. The sequenced sample consisted of PBMCs. This CDR3 reads CASSVGWSGDFSYEQYF. The CDR3, as DNA: TGTGCCAGCAGCGTAGGGTGGAGCGGAGATTTCTCCTACGAGCAGTACTTC.